These 5 T cell receptor beta chains came from one sample sequenced in a study of blood T cell repertoires in COVID-19. Measured with immunoSEQ multiplex PCR; TCRdb has only the in-frame clones, and not every one. The table has a few hundred thousand clones, around 89% seen once. The material sequenced was peripheral blood. Receptors originate from a woman between 55 and 75 years old with acute or convalescent COVID-19.

The chain employs TRBV9 and TRBJ2-7; 10 nucleotides match TRBD1. Looked up from germline, CDR1 is SGDLS and CDR2 is YYNGEE. Germline trimming cut 6 bases from V and 3 bases from J; bases unmatched to any gene: 12. The CDR3 covers 16 residues. CDR3 protein: CASTTRGDRGFYEQYF. The CDR3 nucleotides read TGTGCCAGCACCACTCGGGGGGACAGGGGTTTCTACGAGCAGTACTTC.

This clone was picked up one time. The chain is built from TRBV5-5 and TRBJ2-2; D call uncertain. Germline lookup yields CDR1 SGHKS and CDR2 YYEKEE (reference sequence). The CDR3 loop spans 14 amino acids. V lost 4 bases and J lost 6, with 13 bases in between. CDR3 region: CASSPGLGAGELFF. CDR3 nucleotide sequence: TGTGCCAGCAGCCCCGGCCTGGGCGCCGGGGAGCTGTTTTTT.

The chain joins TRBV19 to TRBJ1-1; no reliable D call. The germline V gene has CDR1 LNHDA and CDR2 SQIVND (reference sequence). The CDR3 spans 14 residues. Deletions cut 3 bases from V and 1 base from J, with 9 bases between. The CDR3 sequence is CASSMKHANTEAFF. Here the CDR3 DNA reads TGTGCCAGTAGTATGAAACACGCGAACACTGAAGCTTTCTTT.

The chain couples TRBV5-1 to TRBJ1-5; D is undetermined. The V and J ends lost 1 base and 3 bases respectively, with 14 bases between them. CDR1 and CDR2 from the germline V gene are SGHRS and YFSETQ. CDR3 length equals 16 residues. The CDR3 DNA reads TGCGCCAGCAGCTTGTCCCCGACTGGATTCAATCAGCCCCAGCATTTT. As protein: CASSLSPTGFNQPQHF.

The gene calls are TRBV12-2 and TRBJ1-4; the table's D call, TRBD1, has no DNA check behind it. TRBV12-2 represents a pseudogene. There are 15 residues in the CDR3. The CDR3 is CASRLTRGREEKLFF. In nucleotides, the CDR3 is TGTGCAAGTCGCTTAACCAGGGGGCGCGAGGAAAAACTGTTTTTT.